The 20 T cell receptor beta chains given below trace back to one sample, sequenced in a study of graft-versus-host responses after intestinal transplantation. What these receptors recognize is not known. Using immunoSEQ multiplex PCR, the repertoire was profiled, and TCRdb retains in-frame clones only, with some absent. The sample lists about 71,000 clones, just under 95% seen once, with over 0.4% in the top ten. The source material was unstimulated CD8+ T cells sorted from spleen or lymph node cells, sampled before intestinal transplant. Every receptor here comes from a human donor who received an intestinal transplant.

The chain is built from TRBV7-8 and TRBJ2-7; D may be TRBD1 (9 bases). The CDR3 spans 18 residues. CDR1 is SGHVS, CDR2 FQNEAQ, per germline. The V end was cut by 5 bases, the J end by 0 bases, with 23 bases between. The chain's CDR3 is CASSHRGLAGGPSYEQYF. The DNA of the CDR3 is TGTGCCAGCAGCCACAGGGGGCTGGCGGGAGGTCCCTCCTACGAGCAGTACTTC.

V and J are TRBV7-9 and TRBJ2-7, with D tentatively TRBD1 (5 bases). Trimming removed 3 bases from V and 0 bases from J, with 9 bases in between. This CDR3 is 14 amino acids long. CDR1 and CDR2 (germline): SEHNR, FQNEAQ (reference sequence). CDR3 DNA: TGTGCCAGCAGCTTTACAGGAACCTCCTACGAGCAGTACTTC. It encodes CASSFTGTSYEQYF.

Written as DNA, the CDR3 is TGCGCCAGCAGCTATTATTCGGGACACCTCTACGAGCAGTACTTC. Protein sequence: CASSYYSGHLYEQYF. The V gene is TRBV5-1, the J gene TRBJ2-7; the D gene is possibly TRBD1 (6 bases). The CDR3 is made up of 15 amino acids. CDR1 is SGHRS, CDR2 YFSETQ, per germline. Trimming took 3 bases from V and 3 from J, leaving 16 bases between them.

V usage is TRBV4-1 and J usage is TRBJ1-3, with D unclear. Trimming pared 5 bases from V and 2 bases from J, leaving 10 bases between. Germline V CDR1 and CDR2: MGHRA, YSYEKL. This CDR3 has 14 residues. In DNA, the CDR3 is TGCGCCAGCAGCGTGACCCTTGCTGGAAACACCATATATTTT. Residues: CASSVTLAGNTIYF.

This chain connects TRBV1 to TRBJ2-5; the table calls TRBD2, which could not be checked here. TRBJ2-7 matches the DNA end more closely, so the J call is doubtful. TRBV1 is labeled a pseudogene. The CDR3 extends over 22 amino acids. CDR3 nucleotide sequence: TGCACCAGCAGCCAAGATTTTCTTAAGAAGAAGAAACCCCGCTCGATCTCCTACGAGCAGTACTTC. Translating it yields CTSSQDFLKKKKPRSISYEQYF.

The genes are TRBV14 and TRBJ1-2; D may be TRBD1 (6 bases). Per germline, CDR1 SGHDN and CDR2 FVKESK. V dropped 4 bases and J dropped 4 bases, with 16 bases sitting between them. The CDR3 extends over 15 amino acids. In nucleotides, the CDR3 is TGTGCCAGCAGCCTCCTAGGGGGTGACGGCTATGGCTACACCTTC. This translates into CASSLLGGDGYGYTF.

The rearrangement uses TRBV5-1 and TRBJ2-7, with 8 bases lining up with TRBD2. V lost 1 base to trimming and J lost 2 bases; unmatched junction nucleotides: 5. The CDR3 sequence is 15 residues long. Germline CDR1 reads SGHRS; CDR2 reads YFSETQ. The CDR3 region is CASSLRRGGPYEQYF. In nucleotides, the CDR3 is TGCGCCAGCAGCTTGAGACGGGGGGGCCCCTACGAGCAGTACTTC.

The chain uses TRBV28 and TRBJ1-2, with D maybe TRBD1 (6 bases). Trimming took 2 bases from V and 0 from J, leaving 13 bases between them. CDR3 length equals 16 residues. Germline CDR1 and CDR2: MDHEN and SYDVKM. The CDR3 loop reads CASSLPPGASNYGYTF. CDR3 in DNA: TGTGCCAGCAGTTTACCCCCAGGGGCCTCTAACTATGGCTACACCTTC.

The CDR3 loop reads CASSQSTIQGLSSTNEKLFF. The CDR3 DNA reads as TGCGCCAGCAGCCAGTCCACCATACAGGGTTTATCATCGACTAATGAAAAACTGTTTTTT. The rearrangement uses TRBV4-1 and TRBJ1-4; D is perhaps TRBD1 (6 bases). The germline CDR1 and CDR2 sequences are MGHRA and YSYEKL. This CDR3 region has 20 residues. V gave up 3 bases and J gave up 2 bases, with 25 bases separating them.

The CDR3 region has the DNA TGTGCCAGTAGCGATTGGGACAGGGGTGCATTAGATACGCAGTATTTT. Residues: CASSDWDRGALDTQYF. V gene TRBV19 combines with J gene TRBJ2-3; 10 bases map to TRBD1. Germline V gene lookup returns CDR1 LNHDA and CDR2 SQIVND (reference sequence). V was pared by 6 bases and J by 5 bases, with 11 bases of the junction left unmatched. The length of the CDR3 is 16 residues.

The V gene is TRBV25-1, the J gene TRBJ2-1; D not certain. V was shortened by 4 bases and J by 0 bases, with 13 bases between the two germline ends. This CDR3 has 16 amino acids. The germline gives CDR1 MGHDK, CDR2 SYGVNS. CDR3: CASSAPIDNSYNEQFF. Written as DNA, the CDR3 is TGTGCCAGCAGTGCCCCAATAGACAACTCCTACAATGAGCAGTTCTTC.

This clone came up a few times. J is TRBJ1-2 and V is TRBV15; unclear D gene. This CDR3 spans 13 amino acids. The ends were cut back, 4 bases at V and 0 bases at J, with 6 bases in the middle. Germline V gene data show CDR1 as LNHNV and CDR2 as YYDKDF (reference sequence). The CDR3, as DNA: TGTGCCACCAGCACTCGGGCTAACTATGGCTACACCTTC. Translation: CATSTRANYGYTF.

The rearrangement uses TRBV6-6 and TRBJ2-7, with D uncertain. The CDR3 consists of 13 residues. Per germline, CDR1 MNHNY and CDR2 SVGAGI (reference sequence). The V end lost 2 bases, the J end lost 1 base, and 6 bases lay between the germline ends. The CDR3 loop is CASSYGPSYEQYF. The CDR3 nucleotides are TGTGCCAGCAGTTACGGCCCTTCCTACGAGCAGTACTTC.

In its sample, this clone was seen once. V gene TRBV28 combines with J gene TRBJ1-5; unclear D gene. This CDR3 is built from 17 residues. CDR1 is MDHEN and CDR2 is SYDVKM in the germline V gene. Trimming left V 0 bases short and J 3 bases short, with 15 bases between. CDR3 nucleotide sequence: TGTGCCAGCAGTTTATGGTGGTGGAGCAGAGTCAATCAGCCCCAGCATTTT. Protein product: CASSLWWWSRVNQPQHF.

The V and J genes are TRBV19 and TRBJ2-6; D is uncertain. From germline, CDR1 is LNHDA and CDR2 SQIVND (reference sequence). The CDR3 covers 16 residues. V was pared by 5 bases and J by 0 bases, with 11 bases between. The CDR3 here is CASSPSVSSGANVLTF. The CDR3 DNA reads as TGTGCCAGTAGTCCTTCCGTGTCCTCTGGGGCCAACGTCCTGACTTTC.

V is TRBV4-1 and J is TRBJ2-2; TRBD2 matches 10 bases. The germline V gene has CDR1 MGHRA and CDR2 YSYEKL. There are 18 residues in the CDR3. The J segment lost 6 bases and the V segment lost 4 bases, leaving 14 bases of the junction unmatched. Written as DNA, the CDR3 is TGCGCCAGCAGCCCAAGCGGGAGGGCCTCGGGGAGGGCCGGGGAGCTGTTTTTT. Encoded protein: CASSPSGRASGRAGELFF.

This chain links TRBV7-9 with TRBJ2-7; unclear D gene. Germline-derived CDR1 and CDR2 are SEHNR and FQNEAQ (reference sequence). With 1 base removed from V and 2 bases from J, the gap between germline ends came to 6 bases. This CDR3 has 13 residues. CDR3 residues: CASSLEPTYEQYF. As DNA, the CDR3 is TGTGCCAGCAGCTTAGAACCTACCTACGAGCAGTACTTC.

The chain carries TRBV6-6 and TRBJ2-1; D gene ambiguous. CDR1 is MNHNY, CDR2 SVGAGI, per germline (reference sequence). This CDR3 is 14 amino acids long. V was cut by 5 bases and J by 4 bases, with 12 bases left in between. The CDR3 nucleotides read TGTGCCAGCAGTCGCCTAGGGCCTTACAATGAGCAGTTCTTC. Amino acids: CASSRLGPYNEQFF.

The chain carries TRBV4-1 and TRBJ2-2; the D is unclear. The CDR3 sequence is 13 residues long. The V gene's germline CDR1 is MGHRA and CDR2 YSYEKL. V was cut by 4 bases and J by 9 bases, with 12 bases left in between. CDR3 region: CASSLGPSWELFF. CDR3 sequence (DNA): TGCGCCAGCAGCCTCGGTCCGTCTTGGGAGCTGTTTTTT.

The chain carries TRBV27 and TRBJ2-1; TRBD1 or TRBD2 may be the D gene (5 bases each). Trimming removed 0 bases at V and 2 bases at J, with 11 bases between. Germline CDR1 MNHEY, CDR2 SMNVEV (reference sequence). This CDR3 spans 16 amino acids. In DNA, the CDR3 is TGTGCCAGCAGTTTATCTATGGGGGTCCCCTACAATGAGCAGTTCTTC. Protein: CASSLSMGVPYNEQFF.